This entry lists 20 T cell receptor beta chains sequenced from one sample in a study of T cell responses to AZD1222 COVID-19 vaccine. The repertoire was sequenced with immunoSEQ multiplex PCR; TCRdb's copy has only in-frame clones and lacks some. The sample shows 140,000 or so clones, 90% to 95% of them seen only once. Sequencing used peripheral blood, obtained 28 days after the second AZD1222 dose. The receptors here all came from an adult who received the AZD1222 COVID-19 vaccine.

This chain links TRBV19 with TRBJ2-7; D is possibly TRBD2 (7 bases). Germline lookup yields CDR1 LNHDA and CDR2 SQIVND (reference sequence). The CDR3 runs to 15 residues. Trimming shortened V by 3 bases and J by 3 bases, and 15 bases separated the two germline ends. This chain's CDR3 is CASSMGGAFHYEQYF. CDR3 DNA: TGTGCCAGTAGTATGGGGGGGGCCTTCCACTACGAGCAGTACTTC.

V and J are TRBV5-5 and TRBJ1-5, with D perhaps matching TRBD1 (6 bases). This CDR3 is built from 17 residues. From germline, CDR1 is SGHKS and CDR2 YYEKEE (reference sequence). V gave up 1 base and J gave up 4 bases, with 18 bases separating them. The CDR3: CASSLQPAGALNQPQHF. As DNA, the CDR3 is TGTGCCAGCAGCTTGCAGCCCGCGGGGGCACTGAATCAGCCCCAGCATTTT. Full variable domain (rest looked up from reference TRBV5-5 and TRBJ1-5): DAGVTQSPTHLIKTRGQQVTLRCSPISGHKSVSWYQQVLGQGPQFIFQYYEKEERGRGNFPDRFSARQFPNYSSELNVNALLLGDSALYLCASSLQPAGALNQPQHFGDGTRLSIL.

The chain uses TRBV4-3 and TRBJ1-1, with a tentative D call TRBD1 (5 bases). V lost 1 base to trimming and J lost 8 bases, with 11 bases between them. CDR3 length: 13 residues. CDR1 is LGHNA, CDR2 YSLEER, per germline. CDR3 in DNA: TGCGCCAGCAGCCAAGTGGGGGTTACGGAAGCTTTCTTT. Translating gives CASSQVGVTEAFF.

V gene TRBV9 combines with J gene TRBJ1-1; 8 nucleotides agree with TRBD1. Germline CDR1 is SGDLS and CDR2 is YYNGEE. The V gene end was trimmed by 8 bases and the J gene end by 4 bases; junction bases not matched to a gene: 1. The CDR3 runs to 11 residues. The CDR3 spells CASGQGTEAFF. CDR3 DNA sequence: TGTGCCAGTGGACAGGGCACTGAAGCTTTCTTT.

Comments on this clone: Other DNA sequences in this specimen translate into the identical CDR3. The chain is built from TRBV3-1 (or the pseudogene TRBV3-2) and TRBJ1-4; D is perhaps TRBD1 (5 bases). Germline V CDR1 and CDR2: LGHDT, YNNKEL (reference sequence). Trimming took off 1 base at V and 0 bases at J, with 6 bases between the two ends. The CDR3 is made up of 15 amino acids. The CDR3 DNA follows: TGTGCCAGCAGCCAAGCGGGGGCAACTAATGAAAAACTGTTTTTT. Encoded protein: CASSQAGATNEKLFF.

For the CDR3, the DNA is TGTGCCATCAGTGAGTCGAGGGGCTATGGCTACACCTTC. Translating gives CAISESRGYGYTF. V gene TRBV10-3 combines with J gene TRBJ1-2, with D perhaps TRBD1 (5 bases). There are 13 residues in the CDR3. V lost 0 bases and J lost 4, with 6 bases in between. CDR1 is ENHRY, CDR2 SYGVKD, per germline.

V is TRBV12-3 or TRBV12-4 and J is TRBJ2-3; possible D gene TRBD2, 6 bases. V was cut by 6 bases and J by 8 bases, with 12 bases left in between. This CDR3 is built from 12 residues. The DNA for the CDR3 is TGTGCCAGCAGAACATTGGAGGGTACGCAGTATTTT. Translation: CASRTLEGTQYF.

The chain employs TRBV27 and TRBJ2-3; D ambiguous. The CDR3 length is 13 residues. The V end was cut by 7 bases, the J end by 1 base, with 9 bases between. CDR1 MNHEY and CDR2 SMNVEV come from the germline V gene (reference sequence). CDR3: CASTKTGTDTQYF. The CDR3, as DNA: TGTGCCAGCACCAAGACGGGCACAGATACGCAGTATTTT.

This clone was observed a single time. The V gene is TRBV6-5, the J gene TRBJ1-3; D is unresolved. The CDR3 loop spans 14 amino acids. The V end lost 2 bases, the J end lost 0 bases, and 5 bases lay between the germline ends. Germline V gives CDR1 MNHEY, CDR2 SVGAGI. The CDR3 DNA follows: TGTGCCAGCAGTTACCTCTCCTCTGGAAACACCATATATTTT. The encoded protein is CASSYLSSGNTIYF.

This chain links TRBV10-3 with TRBJ1-2; possible D gene TRBD1, 5 bases. The V end was cut by 6 bases, the J end by 4 bases, with 12 bases between. The CDR3 covers 13 residues. Germline CDR1 reads ENHRY; CDR2 reads SYGVKD. The CDR3 here is CAIRGVERYGYTF. For the CDR3, the DNA is TGTGCCATCAGAGGGGTAGAGCGCTATGGCTACACCTTC.

To note about this clone: At one boundary the junction diverges from the germline segment, which might be a read error. This sequence joins TRBV5-8 and TRBJ1-1; TRBD1 agrees at 9 bases. The CDR3 consists of 13 residues. Germline-derived CDR1 and CDR2 are SGHTS and YDEGEE. The CDR3 nucleotides are TGTGCCAGCAGCCAGCAGACAGGGGGTCGGGCTAGCTTT. Residues: CASSQQTGGRASF.

The chain has TRBV5-1 and TRBJ1-3; no clear D. Trimming took off 5 bases at V and 4 bases at J, with 10 bases between the two ends. From germline, CDR1 is SGHRS and CDR2 YFSETQ. The CDR3 sequence is 13 residues long. In DNA, the CDR3 is TGCGCCAGCAGTTCGGACGGAGGAAACACCATATATTTT. Residues: CASSSDGGNTIYF.

CDR3 region: CASSHTLGTGNYEQYF. In DNA, the CDR3 is TGCGCCAGCAGCCATACCCTCGGGACAGGGAACTACGAGCAGTACTTC. The chain carries TRBV4-3 and TRBJ2-7; TRBD1 agrees at 9 bases. Germline CDR1 reads LGHNA; CDR2 reads YSLEER. This CDR3 contains 16 residues. V shed 3 bases and J 3 bases; nucleotides not matched to a gene: 9.

The rearrangement joins TRBV29-1 to TRBJ1-3; possibly TRBD1 for D (6 bases). Trimming shortened V by 6 bases and J by 4 bases, and 13 bases separated the two germline ends. The CDR3 spans 13 residues. Germline V lookup: CDR1 SQVTM, CDR2 ANQGSEA. CDR3 coding DNA: TGCAGCGTCGAGGGGGAGGCAGGAAACACCATATATTTT. It is translated as CSVEGEAGNTIYF.

V and J are TRBV7-2 and TRBJ2-3, with a weak D call TRBD2 (5 bases). The CDR3 consists of 15 residues. Germline V gene data show CDR1 as SGHTA and CDR2 as FQGNSA. With 1 base removed from V and 1 base from J, the gap between germline ends came to 9 bases. The CDR3 reads CASSLEDYRTDTQYF. The CDR3 nucleotides read TGTGCCAGCAGCTTAGAAGACTATCGCACAGATACGCAGTATTTT.

The rearrangement links TRBV5-6 to TRBJ2-2; D may be TRBD2 (5 bases). This CDR3 contains 13 residues. The germline V gene encodes CDR1 SGHDT and CDR2 YYEEEE. The V gene lost 4 bases and the J gene lost 7 bases, with 11 bases spanning the gap. CDR3 bases: TGTGCCAGCAGCCCTGGAGGCAGCGGGGAGCTGTTTTTT. Amino acid sequence: CASSPGGSGELFF.

V is TRBV6-1 and J is TRBJ1-2; D is unresolved. CDR1 is MNHNS, CDR2 SASEGT, per germline. The V and J ends lost 0 bases and 3 bases respectively, with 8 bases between them. The length of the CDR3 is 14 residues. CDR3 in amino acids: CASSEAGRDYGYTF. The DNA for the CDR3 is TGTGCCAGCAGTGAAGCAGGAAGGGACTATGGCTACACCTTC.

The chain is built from TRBV7-3 and TRBJ1-2; tentative D call: TRBD1 (5 bases). V lost 5 bases and J 5 bases, leaving 18 bases between the germline ends. The CDR3 length is 15 residues. The germline gives CDR1 SGHTA, CDR2 FQGTGA. As DNA, the CDR3 is TGTGCCAGCAGCCCAACCGGGGGGGGGACGTATGGCTACACCTTC. Protein product: CASSPTGGGTYGYTF. The full variable domain, rest sourced from reference TRBV7-3 and TRBJ1-2, is GAGVSQTPSNKVTEKGKYVELRCDPISGHTALYWYRQSLGQGPEFLIYFQGTGAADDSGLPNDRFFAVRPEGSVSTLKIQRTERGDSAVYLCASSPTGGGTYGYTFGSGTRLTVV.

The genes are TRBV10-3 and TRBJ2-5, with 8 positions matching TRBD1. J lost 4 bases, V lost 6 bases, and 7 bases had no gene match. Germline CDR1 is ENHRY and CDR2 is SYGVKD. This CDR3 contains 14 residues. CDR3 in DNA: TGTGCCATCAGGGGAGACAGGGGCGGAGAGACCCAGTACTTC. Translating it yields CAIRGDRGGETQYF.

The chain is built from TRBV2 and TRBJ2-2; no clear D. The CDR3 contains 12 residues. Trimming stripped 1 base from V and 6 bases from J, with 3 bases between. Germline lookup yields CDR1 SNHLY and CDR2 FYNNEI. CDR3 DNA: TGTGCCAGCAGTGAAGATTCCGGGGAGCTGTTTTTT. This gives the protein CASSEDSGELFF.